A single sample gave rise to the 16 T cell receptor beta chains below, sequenced in a study of blood T cell repertoires in COVID-19. Repertoires were generated with immunoSEQ multiplex PCR, while TCRdb's copy carries only in-frame clones and drops some. The data show a few hundred thousand clones, 80% to 90% seen once. Sequenced sample: PBMCs or T cells enriched from blood (not recorded which). The source is a woman aged 40 to 50 with acute COVID-19.

The gene calls are TRBV19 and TRBJ1-6, with TRBD1 as a possible D gene (6 bases). The CDR3 loop spans 15 amino acids. Trimming stripped 5 bases from V and 9 bases from J, with 17 bases between. The germline V gene has CDR1 LNHDA and CDR2 SQIVND (reference sequence). The CDR3, as DNA: TGTGCCAGTAGTCGCAGGGGAGGGGAGAGTTCACCCCTCCACTTT. Protein product: CASSRRGGESSPLHF.

The gene calls are TRBV2 and TRBJ2-6; 9 nucleotides line up with TRBD1. The V gene's germline CDR1 is SNHLY and CDR2 FYNNEI. This CDR3 contains 18 residues. The V segment lost 7 bases and the J segment 4 bases; nucleotides outside the gene matches: 14. CDR3 region: CASNPLAQGARGANVLTF. DNA for the CDR3: TGTGCCAGCAATCCATTGGCACAGGGGGCGCGAGGGGCCAACGTCCTGACTTTC.

This clone was counted a few times. The V call is TRBV5-1, the J call TRBJ2-7, with unresolved D. The germline V gene has CDR1 SGHRS and CDR2 YFSETQ. V lost 3 bases and J 7 bases, leaving 11 bases between the germline ends. The CDR3 runs 12 residues. The CDR3 DNA reads TGCGCCAGCAGCTCCGGGTCAGAGGAGCAGTACTTC. It translates to CASSSGSEEQYF.

This chain joins TRBV28 and TRBJ2-1; possible D gene TRBD2, 7 bases. The germline V gene encodes CDR1 MDHEN and CDR2 SYDVKM. The germline V and J ends were trimmed by 3 bases and 4 bases, with 16 bases remaining between them. The length of the CDR3 is 16 residues. The CDR3 sequence: CASSFLGRGIYNEQFF. The DNA of the CDR3 is TGTGCCAGCAGTTTTCTTGGGAGGGGGATTTACAATGAGCAGTTCTTC.

This clone has just one count. This chain links TRBV29-1 with TRBJ2-3, with D maybe TRBD2 (6 bases). Germline V CDR1 and CDR2: SQVTM, ANQGSEA. Trimming left V 8 bases short and J 1 base short, with 16 bases between. The CDR3 spans 14 residues. Written as DNA, the CDR3 is TGCAGCTCCGGAGGGTTGTGGGGCACAGATACGCAGTATTTT. Translation: CSSGGLWGTDTQYF.

The CDR3 here is CASSSLTGVGNEQFF. The CDR3 DNA sequence: TGTGCCAGCAGCTCGTTAACAGGGGTCGGGAATGAGCAGTTCTTC. The rearrangement uses TRBV11-2 and TRBJ2-1; TRBD1 matches 7 bases. This CDR3 spans 15 amino acids. J gave up 7 bases and V 4 bases, and 10 bases lay outside the gene matches. Germline CDR1 is SGHAT and CDR2 is FQNNGV.

The V gene is TRBV12-3 or TRBV12-4, the J gene TRBJ2-1; 7 positions agree with TRBD2. Germline trimming cut 3 bases from V and 5 bases from J; bases unmatched to any gene: 1. The CDR3 runs 13 residues. In DNA form, the CDR3 reads TGTGCCAGCAGTTTCGGGGGGAACAATGAGCAGTTCTTC. Its protein product is CASSFGGNNEQFF.

The chain recombines TRBV12-3 or TRBV12-4 with TRBJ1-5; tentatively, D is TRBD1 (5 bases). The CDR3 length is 13 residues. V gave up 3 bases and J gave up 7 bases, with 10 bases separating them. CDR3 sequence: CASSFRVWQPQHF. The CDR3, as DNA: TGTGCCAGCAGTTTCAGGGTGTGGCAGCCCCAGCATTTT.

This chain uses TRBV9 with TRBJ2-2; 8 bases are a match to TRBD1. This CDR3 spans 16 amino acids. The germline V gene encodes CDR1 SGDLS and CDR2 YYNGEE. Unmatched junction bases numbered 7, after V lost 4 bases and J lost 2 bases. CDR3 DNA sequence: TGTGCCAGCAGCAGAGAGGGACAGGCAAACACCGGGGAGCTGTTTTTT. It yields the protein CASSREGQANTGELFF.

The chain uses TRBV6-9 and TRBJ2-1; 7 nucleotides agree with TRBD2. Losses at the gene ends were 4 bases for V and 9 bases for J; bases not matched to a gene: 9. Germline loops: CDR1 MNHGY, CDR2 SVAAGI. This CDR3 region has 14 residues. The CDR3 protein is CASSSPGLLSEQFF. CDR3 in DNA: TGTGCCAGCAGTTCCCCGGGACTATTGAGTGAGCAGTTCTTC.

The chain has TRBV5-1 and TRBJ2-2, with unresolved D. Per the germline V gene, CDR1 is SGHRS and CDR2 is YFSETQ. This CDR3 spans 15 amino acids. V was pared by 2 bases and J by 1 base, with 9 bases between. The DNA for the CDR3 is TGCGCCAGCAGCTTCACACAGCAGAACACCGGGGAGCTGTTTTTT. Translation gives CASSFTQQNTGELFF.

The rearrangement links TRBV7-2 to TRBJ2-3; 7 bases line up with TRBD1. CDR1 is SGHTA, CDR2 FQGNSA, per germline. CDR3 length: 15 residues. With 0 bases clipped from V and 0 bases from J, the junction kept 0 bases outside the gene matches. The CDR3 here is CASSLATGSTDTQYF. The CDR3 DNA is TGTGCCAGCAGCTTAGCGACAGGGAGCACAGATACGCAGTATTTT.

This clone was seen only a few times. The CDR3 region has the DNA TGTGCCAGCAGCAGCCGACCGGGGTCTCAAGAGACCCAGTACTTC. Translating it yields CASSSRPGSQETQYF. This sequence joins TRBV7-8 and TRBJ2-5; tentative D call: TRBD2 (5 bases). V lost 5 bases and J 2 bases, leaving 15 bases between the germline ends. This CDR3 is 15 amino acids long. CDR1 is SGHVS and CDR2 is FQNEAQ in the germline V gene.

In this sample, this clone turned up once. The chain recombines TRBV4-1 with TRBJ2-1; 8 positions agree with TRBD2. CDR1 is MGHRA, CDR2 YSYEKL, per germline. The V segment lost 4 bases and the J segment 2 bases; nucleotides outside the gene matches: 10. The CDR3 consists of 17 residues. DNA for the CDR3: TGCGCCAGCAGCCCGAGCGGGAGACTAGGTGCCTACAATGAGCAGTTCTTC. Translation: CASSPSGRLGAYNEQFF.

The chain combines TRBV15 with TRBJ1-1; D call uncertain. The germline V gene has CDR1 LNHNV and CDR2 YYDKDF (reference sequence). The CDR3 totals 15 residues. Trimming removed 1 base from V and 6 bases from J, with 15 bases in between. This chain's CDR3 is CATSRGRAAGAEAFF. The CDR3 region has the DNA TGTGCCACCAGCAGAGGGAGGGCAGCGGGCGCTGAAGCTTTCTTT.

J is TRBJ1-2 and V is TRBV14; 9 nucleotides align to TRBD1. The length of the CDR3 is 14 residues. V dropped 4 bases and J dropped 8; count of bases not matched to a gene: 8. CDR1 and CDR2 from the germline V gene are SGHDN and FVKESK. The CDR3 is CASSPTGGAEGYTF. As DNA, the CDR3 is TGTGCCAGCAGCCCTACAGGGGGCGCGGAGGGCTACACCTTC. Together with reference TRBV14 and TRBJ1-2, the CDR3 gives the full variable domain: EAGVTQFPSHSVIEKGQTVTLRCDPISGHDNLYWYRRVMGKEIKFLLHFVKESKQDESGMPNNRFLAERTGGTYSTLKVQPAELEDSGVYFCASSPTGGAEGYTFGSGTRLTVV.